The 20 T cell receptor beta chains below come from one sample, sequenced in a study of T cell responses to AZD1222 COVID-19 vaccine. This table comes from immunoSEQ multiplex PCR, and its TCRdb copy is limited to in-frame clones, with some not included. The repertoire consists of roughly 260,000 clones, with 80% to 95% occurring once and the leading ten covering less than 0.65%. Sequencing used peripheral blood, obtained on day 0 of AZD1222 vaccination. All receptors come from an adult in good health.

The V and J genes are TRBV5-6 and TRBJ1-1; 10 nucleotides match TRBD1. The CDR3 contains 17 residues. Germline CDR1 and CDR2: SGHDT and YYEEEE. With 4 bases clipped from V and 4 bases from J, the junction kept 13 bases outside the gene matches. CDR3 protein: CASSPRQGALVGTEAFF. As DNA, the CDR3 is TGTGCCAGCAGCCCAAGACAGGGGGCCCTGGTCGGCACTGAAGCTTTCTTT.

This clone was recorded once. J is TRBJ1-1 and V is TRBV3-1 (or the pseudogene TRBV3-2), with D hard to call. Trimming removed 4 bases from V and 3 bases from J, with 12 bases in between. The CDR3 runs 14 residues. Germline CDR1 is LGHDT and CDR2 is YNNKEL (reference sequence). CDR3 protein: CASSLPGRYTEAFF. The CDR3 nucleotides are TGTGCCAGCAGCCTCCCAGGTCGGTACACTGAAGCTTTCTTT.

The chain carries TRBV9 and TRBJ1-2; D is unclear. The germline V and J ends were trimmed by 7 bases and 5 bases, with 9 bases remaining between them. The CDR3 is 11 amino acids. Germline-derived CDR1 and CDR2 are SGDLS and YYNGEE. The CDR3 region is CASRTQYGYTF. The CDR3 coding sequence is TGTGCCAGCCGGACCCAATATGGCTACACCTTC. Looking up the rest from reference TRBV9 and TRBJ1-2 gives the full variable domain: DSGVTQTPKHLITATGQRVTLRCSPRSGDLSVYWYQQSLDQGLQFLIQYYNGEERAKGNILERFSAQQFPDLHSELNLSSLELGDSALYFCASRTQYGYTFGSGTRLTVV.

This chain connects TRBV6-2 or TRBV6-3 to TRBJ2-1; 14 positions match TRBD2. The CDR3 has 16 amino acids. Germline V gene sequence: CDR1 MNHEY, CDR2 SVGEGT. The V segment lost 5 bases and the J segment 8 bases; nucleotides outside the gene matches: 8. CDR3 region: CASSTPGTSGSYEQFF. DNA of the CDR3: TGTGCCAGCAGTACGCCTGGGACTAGCGGGAGCTATGAGCAGTTCTTC.

J is TRBJ2-3 and V is TRBV4-1; D is ambiguous. Trimming left V 3 bases short and J 2 bases short, with 15 bases between. Germline values: CDR1 MGHRA, CDR2 YSYEKL. This CDR3 spans 16 amino acids. As DNA, the CDR3 is TGCGCCAGCAGCCAGGGGATTTCTACTAACACAGATACGCAGTATTTT. Protein sequence: CASSQGISTNTDTQYF.

The rearrangement links TRBV6-5 to TRBJ2-7; D unclear. This CDR3 is 11 amino acids long. V shed 4 bases and J shed 13 bases, with 14 bases lying between them. Germline lookup yields CDR1 MNHEY and CDR2 SVGAGI. In DNA, the CDR3 is TGTGCCAGCAGTTGGAACAGCCAGTTCTACTTC. Translating it yields CASSWNSQFYF.

For this clone: Distinct nucleotide sequences in the sample also encode this CDR3. This chain uses TRBV27 with TRBJ2-5; D is undetermined. CDR3 length: 11 residues. Trimming left V 3 bases short and J 5 bases short, with 4 bases between. From germline, CDR1 is MNHEY and CDR2 SMNVEV (reference sequence). The CDR3 nucleotides are TGTGCCAGCAGTTTGGGCGAGACCCAGTACTTC. It specifies CASSLGETQYF.

The J gene is TRBJ1-1, the V gene TRBV5-1, with D unresolved. The ends were cut back, 2 bases at V and 5 bases at J, with 7 bases in the middle. This CDR3 is built from 12 residues. The germline V gene encodes CDR1 SGHRS and CDR2 YFSETQ. CDR3 sequence reads: CASSFQGTEAFF. The CDR3 DNA reads TGCGCCAGCAGCTTCCAAGGGACTGAAGCTTTCTTT.

The chain recombines TRBV5-6 with TRBJ1-1; D remains unclear. The germline V and J ends were trimmed by 2 bases and 1 base, with 3 bases remaining between them. The CDR3 consists of 12 residues. CDR1 is SGHDT and CDR2 is YYEEEE in the germline V gene. The CDR3 region has the DNA TGTGCCAGCAGCTTACCGAACACTGAAGCTTTCTTT. The encoded protein is CASSLPNTEAFF.

The chain employs TRBV18 and TRBJ2-4, with TRBD2 matching over 7 bases. J gave up 1 base and V 2 bases, and 5 bases lay outside the gene matches. The CDR3 is 16 residues long. CDR1 KGHSH and CDR2 LQKENI come from the germline V gene. The DNA of the CDR3 is TGTGCCAGCTCACCAACGGGGGGATCGGCCAAAAACATTCAGTACTTC. Protein sequence: CASSPTGGSAKNIQYF.

The chain uses TRBV2 and TRBJ1-2, with D possibly being TRBD1 (5 bases). Germline CDR1 reads SNHLY; CDR2 reads FYNNEI. This CDR3 comprises 14 residues. Trimming left V 5 bases short and J 8 bases short, with 18 bases between. CDR3 nucleotide sequence: TGTGCCAGCAGTTTGGACACCCCGAAGTACGGCTACACCTTC. It encodes CASSLDTPKYGYTF.

DNA of the CDR3: TGTGCCAGCAGAGTAGATACAAGGACGCAGCCCCAGCATTTT. Protein sequence: CASRVDTRTQPQHF. This chain uses TRBV6-5 with TRBJ1-5; no clear D. Trimming took 6 bases from V and 7 from J, leaving 16 bases between them. In germline, CDR1 is MNHEY, CDR2 SVGAGI. This CDR3 contains 14 residues.

The CDR3 DNA sequence: TGCGCCAGCATTAACAGGGGCTCTGGAAACACCATATATTTT. Amino acid sequence: CASINRGSGNTIYF. The rearrangement links TRBV10-2 to TRBJ1-3; 7 bases agree with TRBD1. CDR1 is WSHSY, CDR2 SAAADI, per germline. This CDR3 has 14 residues. V gave up 7 bases and J gave up 0 bases; unmatched junction bases: 3.

This chain links TRBV6-5 with TRBJ2-3; TRBD1 matches 8 bases. Unmatched junction bases numbered 7, after V lost 8 bases and J lost 6 bases. The length of the CDR3 is 13 residues. CDR1 and CDR2 (germline): MNHEY, SVGAGI. The CDR3 DNA sequence: TGTGCCAGCCGGGACAGGTTGTACGATACGCAGTATTTT. Its translation: CASRDRLYDTQYF.

The V gene is TRBV5-1, the J gene TRBJ2-7, with 15 nucleotides matching TRBD2. Germline lookup yields CDR1 SGHRS and CDR2 YFSETQ. This CDR3 region has 15 residues. V lost 5 bases to trimming and J lost 6 bases; unmatched junction nucleotides: 6. The CDR3 bases are TGCGCCAGCAGACGGACTAGCGGGAGGGGAGGCGAGCAGTACTTC. As protein: CASRRTSGRGGEQYF.

This chain links TRBV28 with TRBJ1-1; tentative D call: TRBD1 (5 bases). The CDR3 is 13 amino acids. Germline V gene data show CDR1 as MDHEN and CDR2 as SYDVKM. With 5 bases removed from V and 4 bases from J, the gap between germline ends came to 11 bases. CDR3 DNA: TGTGCCAGCAGTCTCCGACAGATCACTGAAGCTTTCTTT. Its translation: CASSLRQITEAFF.

The V gene is TRBV5-1, the J gene TRBJ1-5; D perhaps matches TRBD1 (5 bases). The CDR3 loop spans 15 amino acids. Germline V gene lookup returns CDR1 SGHRS and CDR2 YFSETQ. Between the trimmed V and J ends, which lost 7 bases and 2 bases, there was a span of 16 bases. In DNA form, the CDR3 reads TGCGCCAGCTCACCGGACGTAGGGGGCAATCAGCCCCAGCATTTT. Amino acids: CASSPDVGGNQPQHF.

V usage is TRBV7-9 and J usage is TRBJ2-1; 7 bases match TRBD2. Per the germline V gene, CDR1 is SEHNR and CDR2 is FQNEAQ (reference sequence). This CDR3 region has 16 residues. The J segment lost 2 bases and the V segment lost 5 bases, leaving 9 bases of the junction unmatched. The CDR3 sequence is CASSPGLAEPYNEQFF. The DNA for the CDR3 is TGTGCCAGCAGCCCGGGGCTAGCGGAGCCCTACAATGAGCAGTTCTTC. Looking up the rest from reference TRBV7-9 and TRBJ2-1 gives the full variable domain: DTGVSQNPRHKITKRGQNVTFRCDPISEHNRLYWYRQTLGQGPEFLTYFQNEAQLEKSRLLSDRFSAERPKGSFSTLEIQRTEQGDSAMYLCASSPGLAEPYNEQFFGPGTRLTVL.

The rearrangement joins TRBV5-4 to TRBJ2-7; 8 bases line up with TRBD1. Germline loops: CDR1 SGHNT, CDR2 YYREEE (reference sequence). The CDR3 covers 13 residues. V lost 5 bases, J lost 2 bases, and 3 bases stayed unmatched. The chain's CDR3 is CASSPGGTYEQYF. CDR3 nucleotides: TGTGCCAGCAGTCCAGGGGGCACCTACGAGCAGTACTTC.

This clone was observed a single time. This chain uses TRBV5-6 with TRBJ1-2; D unresolved. V lost 0 bases, J lost 6 bases, and 6 bases lay in between. This CDR3 contains 12 residues. The V gene's germline CDR1 is SGHDT and CDR2 YYEEEE. CDR3: CASSLGQDGYTF. The CDR3 DNA sequence: TGTGCCAGCAGCTTGGGGCAGGATGGCTACACCTTC. The variable domain in full, with the rest retrieved from reference TRBV5-6 and TRBJ1-2, is DAGVTQSPTHLIKTRGQQVTLRCSPKSGHDTVSWYQQALGQGPQFIFQYYEEEERQRGNFPDRFSGHQFPNYSSELNVNALLLGDSALYLCASSLGQDGYTFGSGTRLTVV.